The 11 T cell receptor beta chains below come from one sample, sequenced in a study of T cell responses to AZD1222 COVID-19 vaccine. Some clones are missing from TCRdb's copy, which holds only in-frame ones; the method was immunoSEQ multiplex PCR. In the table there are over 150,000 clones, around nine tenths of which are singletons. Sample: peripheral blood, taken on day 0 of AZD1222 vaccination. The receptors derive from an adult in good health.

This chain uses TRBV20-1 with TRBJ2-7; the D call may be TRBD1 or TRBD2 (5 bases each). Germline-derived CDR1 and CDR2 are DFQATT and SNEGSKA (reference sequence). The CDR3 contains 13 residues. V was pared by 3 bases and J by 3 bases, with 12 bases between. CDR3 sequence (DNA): TGCAGTGCTAGTGACGGGGACCACTACGAGCAGTACTTC. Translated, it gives CSASDGDHYEQYF.

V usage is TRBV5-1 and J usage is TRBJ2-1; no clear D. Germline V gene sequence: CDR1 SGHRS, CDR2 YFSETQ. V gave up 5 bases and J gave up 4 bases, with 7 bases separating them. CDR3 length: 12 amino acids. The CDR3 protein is CASRLGYNEQFF. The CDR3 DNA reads TGCGCCAGCAGGCTAGGGTACAATGAGCAGTTCTTC.

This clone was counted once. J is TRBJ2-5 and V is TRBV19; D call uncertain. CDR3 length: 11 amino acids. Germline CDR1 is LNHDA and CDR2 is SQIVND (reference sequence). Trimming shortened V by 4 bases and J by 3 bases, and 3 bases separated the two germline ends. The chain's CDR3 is CASSREETQYF. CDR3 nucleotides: TGTGCCAGTAGTAGAGAAGAGACCCAGTACTTC.

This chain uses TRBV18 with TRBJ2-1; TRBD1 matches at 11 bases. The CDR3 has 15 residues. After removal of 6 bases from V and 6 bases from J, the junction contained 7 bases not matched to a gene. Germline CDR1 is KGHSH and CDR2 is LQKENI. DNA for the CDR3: TGTGCCAGCTCCGTTGGACAGGGGGCAGGCAATGAGCAGTTCTTC. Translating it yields CASSVGQGAGNEQFF.

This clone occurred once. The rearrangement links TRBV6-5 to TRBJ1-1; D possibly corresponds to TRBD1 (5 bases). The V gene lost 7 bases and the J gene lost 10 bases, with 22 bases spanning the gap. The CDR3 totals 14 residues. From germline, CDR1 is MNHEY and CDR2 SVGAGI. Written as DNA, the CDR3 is TGTGCCAGCACCCCCTCCGCGGGGCTGCAGGGAGCTTTCTTT. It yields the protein CASTPSAGLQGAFF.

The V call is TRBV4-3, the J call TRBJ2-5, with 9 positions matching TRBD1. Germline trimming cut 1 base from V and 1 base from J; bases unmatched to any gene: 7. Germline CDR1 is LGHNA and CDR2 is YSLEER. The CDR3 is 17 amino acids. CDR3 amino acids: CASSQGLAGQGQETQYF. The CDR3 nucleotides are TGCGCCAGCAGCCAAGGGCTGGCGGGACAGGGCCAAGAGACCCAGTACTTC.

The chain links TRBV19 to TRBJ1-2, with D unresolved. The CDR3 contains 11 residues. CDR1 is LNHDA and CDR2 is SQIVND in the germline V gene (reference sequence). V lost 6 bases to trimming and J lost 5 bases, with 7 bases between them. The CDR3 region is CASRERYGYTF. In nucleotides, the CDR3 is TGTGCCAGTAGAGAGAGGTATGGCTACACCTTC. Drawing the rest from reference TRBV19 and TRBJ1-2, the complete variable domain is DGGITQSPKYLFRKEGQNVTLSCEQNLNHDAMYWYRQDPGQGLRLIYYSQIVNDFQKGDIAEGYSVSREKKESFPLTVTSAQKNPTAFYLCASRERYGYTFGSGTRLTVV.

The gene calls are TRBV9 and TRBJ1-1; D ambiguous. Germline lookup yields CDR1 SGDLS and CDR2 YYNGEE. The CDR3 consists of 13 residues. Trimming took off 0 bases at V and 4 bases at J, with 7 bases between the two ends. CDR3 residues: CASSVAVTTEAFF. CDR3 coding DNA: TGTGCCAGCAGCGTAGCCGTAACCACTGAAGCTTTCTTT.

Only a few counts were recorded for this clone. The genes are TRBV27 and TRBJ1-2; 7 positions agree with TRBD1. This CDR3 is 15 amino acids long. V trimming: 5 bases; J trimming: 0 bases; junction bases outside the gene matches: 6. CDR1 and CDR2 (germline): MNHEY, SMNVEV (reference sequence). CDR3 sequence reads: CASSPRTGTNYGYTF. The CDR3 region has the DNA TGTGCCAGCAGTCCACGGACAGGAACTAACTATGGCTACACCTTC.

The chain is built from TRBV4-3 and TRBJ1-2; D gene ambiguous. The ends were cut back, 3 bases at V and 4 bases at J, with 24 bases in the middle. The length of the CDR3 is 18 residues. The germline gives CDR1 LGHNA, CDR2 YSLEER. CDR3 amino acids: CASSHTTLPSTSSYGYTF. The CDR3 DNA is TGCGCCAGCAGCCACACTACACTACCCTCCACTAGCAGCTATGGCTACACCTTC.

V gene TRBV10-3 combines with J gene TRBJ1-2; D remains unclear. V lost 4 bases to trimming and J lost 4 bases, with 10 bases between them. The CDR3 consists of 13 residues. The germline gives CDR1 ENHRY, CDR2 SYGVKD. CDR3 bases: TGTGCCATCAGTGTCGAAAAGGGCTATGGCTACACCTTC. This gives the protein CAISVEKGYGYTF.